This T cell receptor (beta chain) was identified in a study of immune reconstitution after stem cell transplant in scleroderma (dated by TCRdb to about 2017). The library was built by means of RT-PCR. The data were produced on an Illumina MiSeq. TCRdb trimmed public reads at Q25 via fastp, called clones via MiXCR and kept in-frame beta chains. Rows with one shared CDR3 protein collapse into an entry with the most common genes and DNA. The sample data list roughly 1,900 distinct CDR3 sequences, and 3% to 4.5% of these were observed just once. About 15% of the sample rests with the top ten. For this chain, trimming is 5 bases at the V end and 5 bases at the J end, and the number of junction bases without a gene match is 7. The germline V gene (reference sequence) supplies CDR1 MNHEY and CDR2 SMNVEV. The CDR3 goes from the cysteine to the phenylalanine over 15 residues. Just the 45-base CDR3 DNA is kept, in frame starting at base 1.

This clonotype is regarded as medium-sized (0.01 to 0.1%). No antigen is known for it. No qualities accompany the bases; no much larger clone lies one base away. The sequence is built from TRBV27 and TRBJ2-5; the junction holds 11 bases that match TRBD1. The sample here was taken before or after autologous hematopoietic stem cell transplantation (not recorded which). The receptor was derived from a male donor with systemic sclerosis. The CDR3 region reads CASSPSDRGRETQYF. The DNA sequence is given as TGTGCCAGCAGTCCTTCGGACAGGGGGCGGGAGACCCAGTACTTC.